These 31 T cell receptor beta chains came from one sample sequenced in a study of graft-versus-host responses after intestinal transplantation. This table comes from immunoSEQ multiplex PCR, and its TCRdb copy is limited to in-frame clones, with some not included. In the table there are 95,000 to 150,000 clones, about 95% of which are singletons. The antigens for these receptors are not known. Sequencing was performed on unstimulated CD8+ T cells sorted from spleen or lymph node cells, taken before intestinal transplant. The receptor source for this set is a human donor who received an intestinal transplant.

J is TRBJ2-1 and V is TRBV5-6, with unresolved D. This CDR3 region has 15 residues. The V end lost 0 bases, the J end lost 2 bases, and 9 bases lay between the germline ends. Germline V gene data show CDR1 as SGHDT and CDR2 as YYEEEE. CDR3 residues: CASSLARNPYNEQFF. For the CDR3, the DNA is TGTGCCAGCAGCTTGGCTCGCAACCCCTACAATGAGCAGTTCTTC. Looking up the rest from reference TRBV5-6 and TRBJ2-1 gives the full variable domain: DAGVTQSPTHLIKTRGQQVTLRCSPKSGHDTVSWYQQALGQGPQFIFQYYEEEERQRGNFPDRFSGHQFPNYSSELNVNALLLGDSALYLCASSLARNPYNEQFFGPGTRLTVL.

The CDR3 coding sequence is TGCGCCAGCAGTGAGTCGGGGGTTAATCAGCCCCAGCATTTT. Its translation: CASSESGVNQPQHF. The chain couples TRBV10-1 to TRBJ1-5; D is perhaps TRBD1 (5 bases). Trimming removed 0 bases from V and 4 bases from J, with 7 bases in between. The CDR3 is 14 residues long. Germline CDR1 is WNHNN and CDR2 is SYGVQD (reference sequence).

The chain employs TRBV28 and TRBJ1-1; no clear D gene. Germline V CDR1 and CDR2: MDHEN, SYDVKM. This CDR3 region has 12 residues. Trimming shortened V by 1 base and J by 5 bases, and 5 bases separated the two germline ends. CDR3 sequence reads: CASSLSGTEAFF. CDR3 coding DNA: TGTGCCAGCAGTTTATCCGGGACTGAAGCTTTCTTT.

The V and J genes are TRBV7-9 and TRBJ2-1, with TRBD2 matching 7 bases. The germline CDR1 and CDR2 sequences are SEHNR and FQNEAQ (reference sequence). Germline trimming cut 1 base from V and 2 bases from J; bases unmatched to any gene: 5. This CDR3 contains 16 residues. CDR3 protein: CASSLVAGLPYNEQFF. CDR3 in DNA: TGTGCCAGCAGCTTAGTAGCGGGCCTACCCTACAATGAGCAGTTCTTC.

The chain joins TRBV20-1 to TRBJ1-2, with TRBD1 as a possible D gene (6 bases). The CDR3 has 11 amino acids. Per the germline V gene, CDR1 is DFQATT and CDR2 is SNEGSKA (reference sequence). Deletions cut 6 bases from V and 4 bases from J, with 9 bases between. The CDR3 here is CSARGAYGYTF. The CDR3 DNA reads TGCAGTGCCCGGGGGGCCTATGGCTACACCTTC.

The V call is TRBV15, the J call TRBJ2-1; D not resolved. V lost 0 bases to trimming and J lost 9 bases, with 6 bases between them. This CDR3 comprises 12 residues. Germline values: CDR1 LNHNV, CDR2 YYDKDF (reference sequence). The CDR3 region has the DNA TGTGCCACCAGCAGAGATTTGGTTGAGCAGTTCTTC. It yields the protein CATSRDLVEQFF. Supplemented by reference TRBV15 and TRBJ2-1, the full variable domain reads DAMVIQNPRYQVTQFGKPVTLSCSQTLNHNVMYWYQQKSSQAPKLLFHYYDKDFNNEADTPDNFQSRRPNTSFCFLDIRSPGLGDTAMYLCATSRDLVEQFFGPGTRLTVL.

This clone was detected only a few times. The chain joins TRBV15 to TRBJ1-2; TRBD1 agrees at 11 bases. V lost 0 bases, J lost 8 bases, and 8 bases stayed unmatched. Germline assignment: CDR1 LNHNV and CDR2 YYDKDF (reference sequence). The length of the CDR3 is 16 residues. The CDR3 DNA reads as TGTGCCACCAGCAGAGATCTCTGGGACAGGGGGGGCGGCTACACCTTC. Translating it yields CATSRDLWDRGGGYTF.

The V and J genes are TRBV15 and TRBJ2-3; no reliable D call. Germline lookup yields CDR1 LNHNV and CDR2 YYDKDF (reference sequence). V was pared by 0 bases and J by 0 bases, with 4 bases between. CDR3 size: 14 residues. CDR3 residues: CATSRDPSTDTQYF. CDR3 coding DNA: TGTGCCACCAGCAGAGATCCCAGCACAGATACGCAGTATTTT.

J is TRBJ1-5 and V is TRBV28; D is uncertain. CDR3 length equals 14 residues. CDR1 and CDR2 (germline): MDHEN, SYDVKM. V dropped 2 bases and J dropped 0 bases, with 5 bases sitting between them. CDR3 bases: TGTGCCAGCAGTTTAGTCGTTAGCAATCAGCCCCAGCATTTT. Its translation: CASSLVVSNQPQHF. The full variable domain, its missing parts supplied by reference TRBV28 and TRBJ1-5, is DVKVTQSSRYLVKRTGEKVFLECVQDMDHENMFWYRQDPGLGLRLIYFSYDVKMKEKGDIPEGYSVSREKKERFSLILESASTNQTSMYLCASSLVVSNQPQHFGDGTRLSIL.

The chain carries TRBV9 and TRBJ1-3; no firm D call. V lost 2 bases and J lost 3, with 15 bases in between. Germline CDR1 SGDLS, CDR2 YYNGEE. The CDR3 runs to 16 residues. DNA of the CDR3: TGTGCCAGCAGCGTGGCCGTAAGCCTGGGTGGAAACACCATATATTTT. As protein: CASSVAVSLGGNTIYF.

This chain's CDR3 is CASSLFRAGQPQHF. For the CDR3, the DNA is TGTGCCAGCAGTTTATTCAGGGCAGGCCAGCCCCAGCATTTT. The chain is built from TRBV28 and TRBJ1-5; D might be TRBD1 (5 bases). This CDR3 has 14 amino acids. V lost 1 base, J lost 7 bases, and 11 bases lay in between. Germline V lookup: CDR1 MDHEN, CDR2 SYDVKM.

Note on this clone: This sample also contains other DNA sequences that code for the same CDR3. The J gene is TRBJ2-1, the V gene TRBV21-1; the D call TRBD2 from the table was never checked on the DNA. TRBV21-1 is a documented pseudogene. The CDR3 runs 16 residues. CDR3 DNA sequence: TGTGCCAGCACTCAACCGGGACTAGGGGGCCATAATGAGCAGTTCTTC. Translating gives CASTQPGLGGHNEQFF.

The gene calls are TRBV15 and TRBJ1-5; D may be TRBD1 (5 bases). The CDR3 runs to 15 residues. CDR1 and CDR2 from the germline V gene are LNHNV and YYDKDF (reference sequence). The germline V and J ends were trimmed by 6 bases and 1 base, with 13 bases remaining between them. The CDR3 reads CATSSIGDSNQPQHF. CDR3 DNA sequence: TGTGCCACCAGTAGCATTGGGGACAGCAATCAGCCCCAGCATTTT. Based on the CDR3 plus reference TRBV15 and TRBJ1-5, the full variable domain is DAMVIQNPRYQVTQFGKPVTLSCSQTLNHNVMYWYQQKSSQAPKLLFHYYDKDFNNEADTPDNFQSRRPNTSFCFLDIRSPGLGDTAMYLCATSSIGDSNQPQHFGDGTRLSIL.

The V gene is TRBV27, the J gene TRBJ2-7, with unresolved D. Germline CDR1 MNHEY, CDR2 SMNVEV (reference sequence). Between the trimmed V and J ends, which lost 0 bases and 5 bases, there was a span of 14 bases. The length of the CDR3 is 15 residues. The CDR3 coding sequence is TGTGCCAGCAGTTTATCGATTCCCCGGAACAACGAGCAGTACTTC. Encoded protein: CASSLSIPRNNEQYF.

As regards this clone: At one end the junction does not follow the germline gene, possibly because of a read error. The chain couples TRBV9 to TRBJ2-3; no definite D call. Germline-derived CDR1 and CDR2 are SGDLS and YYNGEE. This CDR3 is 14 amino acids long. Here the CDR3 reads CASSVGGSTDAQYF. CDR3 sequence (DNA): TGTGCCAGCAGCGTAGGCGGAAGCACAGATGCGCAGTATTTT.

The chain links TRBV27 to TRBJ2-7; TRBD2 might be the D (5 bases). V was clipped by 8 bases and J by 4 bases, with 9 bases between them. Germline CDR1 and CDR2: MNHEY and SMNVEV (reference sequence). The CDR3 is 11 residues long. CDR3 sequence (DNA): TGTGCCAGCTCCCGGGGATACGAGCAGTACTTC. It codes for CASSRGYEQYF.

This chain connects TRBV5-8 to TRBJ2-7, with no clear D. The V gene's germline CDR1 is SGHTS and CDR2 YDEGEE. Trimming took 0 bases from V and 0 from J, leaving 13 bases between them. This CDR3 comprises 16 residues. This CDR3 is CASSLALQAPSYEQYF. CDR3 nucleotides: TGTGCCAGCAGCTTGGCCCTGCAGGCGCCCTCCTACGAGCAGTACTTC.

The gene calls are TRBV7-2 and TRBJ2-5; maybe TRBD1 (5 bases). CDR1 is SGHTA and CDR2 is FQGNSA in the germline V gene. This CDR3 contains 15 residues. Trimming removed 5 bases from V and 2 bases from J, with 15 bases in between. CDR3 coding DNA: TGTGCCAGCAGCCCGATAGACAGTTTACAAGAGACCCAGTACTTC. It is translated as CASSPIDSLQETQYF.

The rearrangement joins TRBV4-1 to TRBJ2-3; 9 bases agree with TRBD2. V gave up 8 bases and J gave up 3 bases; unmatched junction bases: 9. Germline assignment: CDR1 MGHRA and CDR2 YSYEKL. The CDR3 is 15 amino acids. The CDR3 sequence is CASLGVAGATDTQYF. The CDR3 DNA is TGCGCCAGCCTCGGGGTAGCGGGAGCGACAGATACGCAGTATTTT.

This chain connects TRBV5-8 to TRBJ2-5; D perhaps matches TRBD2 (6 bases). This CDR3 region has 14 residues. The V gene's germline CDR1 is SGHTS and CDR2 YDEGEE. V dropped 4 bases and J dropped 11 bases, with 21 bases sitting between them. Here the CDR3 reads CASSQRDPSGEQYF. DNA of the CDR3: TGTGCCAGCAGCCAACGGGATCCCTCGGGGGAGCAGTACTTC.

The chain has TRBV7-3 and TRBJ2-1, with 8 bases fitting TRBD2. Germline V gene lookup returns CDR1 SGHTA and CDR2 FQGTGA. V shed 5 bases, J shed 4 bases, and the junction held 10 bases outside the gene matches. The CDR3 loop spans 16 amino acids. CDR3 nucleotides: TGTGCCAGCAGCCTGCGGACTAGCCAACCTTACAATGAGCAGTTCTTC. Amino acids: CASSLRTSQPYNEQFF.

The chain recombines TRBV6-1 with TRBJ2-5, with D possibly being TRBD1 (6 bases). The germline CDR1 and CDR2 sequences are MNHNS and SASEGT. V was trimmed by 5 bases and J by 0 bases, leaving 13 bases between them. The length of the CDR3 is 15 residues. The CDR3 loop reads CASSRRDTYQETQYF. CDR3 DNA sequence: TGTGCCAGCAGTCGACGGGACACCTACCAAGAGACCCAGTACTTC.

The chain is built from TRBV11-2 and TRBJ2-3; tentative D call: TRBD2 (5 bases). This CDR3 region has 15 residues. The V gene's germline CDR1 is SGHAT and CDR2 FQNNGV. Trimming pared 8 bases from V and 6 bases from J, leaving 21 bases between. The CDR3 reads CASVPRDLVGDTQYF. CDR3 coding DNA: TGTGCCAGCGTCCCGAGGGATCTTGTGGGCGATACGCAGTATTTT.

The chain carries TRBV28 and TRBJ1-2; no reliable D call. Germline V gives CDR1 MDHEN, CDR2 SYDVKM. This CDR3 spans 13 amino acids. Between the trimmed V and J ends, which lost 2 bases and 2 bases, there was a span of 6 bases. The CDR3 DNA reads TGTGCCAGCAGTTTAGGGCGGAACTATGGCTACACCTTC. As protein: CASSLGRNYGYTF.

The chain employs TRBV6-6 and TRBJ2-7; 8 bases are shared with TRBD1. CDR3 length: 13 residues. J was trimmed by 5 bases and V by 4 bases; bases with no gene match: 4. Germline CDR1 is MNHNY and CDR2 is SVGAGI (reference sequence). This CDR3 is CASSSNRGDEQYF. Written as DNA, the CDR3 is TGTGCCAGCAGTTCTAACAGGGGGGACGAGCAGTACTTC.

The chain joins TRBV27 to TRBJ2-2; the match to TRBD1 covers 10 bases. V trimming: 1 base; J trimming: 3 bases; junction bases outside the gene matches: 5. The CDR3 is 17 amino acids. Per germline, CDR1 MNHEY and CDR2 SMNVEV (reference sequence). Written as DNA, the CDR3 is TGTGCCAGCAGTTTATACCAGGACAGGGGGGACACCGGGGAGCTGTTTTTT. Encoded protein: CASSLYQDRGDTGELFF.

The gene calls are TRBV5-1 and TRBJ1-6, with a weak D call TRBD1 (6 bases). Germline CDR1 and CDR2: SGHRS and YFSETQ. This CDR3 is 13 amino acids long. With 9 bases removed from V and 10 bases from J, the gap between germline ends came to 17 bases. Here the CDR3 reads CATRGDKGSPLHF. CDR3 sequence (DNA): TGCGCCACCCGCGGGGACAAGGGATCACCCCTCCACTTT.

This chain uses TRBV9 with TRBJ1-5; D is perhaps TRBD1 (5 bases). The germline CDR1 and CDR2 sequences are SGDLS and YYNGEE. Trimming stripped 1 base from V and 0 bases from J, with 26 bases between. CDR3 size: 21 residues. The CDR3 is CASSVSRRDRRPRYSNQPQHF. CDR3 sequence (DNA): TGTGCCAGCAGCGTATCCAGGAGGGACCGAAGGCCAAGGTATAGCAATCAGCCCCAGCATTTT.

The chain has TRBV9 and TRBJ2-6; 8 nucleotides line up with TRBD2. Germline values: CDR1 SGDLS, CDR2 YYNGEE. The CDR3 totals 16 residues. V lost 2 bases and J lost 2; bases outside the gene matches: 3. CDR3 in amino acids: CASSVPRGAGANVLTF. The CDR3 DNA is TGTGCCAGCAGCGTCCCGCGGGGGGCTGGGGCCAACGTCCTGACTTTC.

The DNA of the CDR3 is TGTGCCAGCAGCCGAGACCCACCGCAGTTCTTC. This gives the protein CASSRDPPQFF. The chain combines TRBV7-9 with TRBJ2-1; D remains unclear. Trimming left V 5 bases short and J 12 bases short, with 11 bases between. The CDR3 runs 11 residues. CDR1 and CDR2 (germline): SEHNR, FQNEAQ (reference sequence).

The gene calls are TRBV29-1 and TRBJ2-1; the match to TRBD2 covers 8 bases. Germline-derived CDR1 and CDR2 are SQVTM and ANQGSEA. The CDR3 runs 15 residues. V shed 3 bases, J shed 4 bases, and the junction held 8 bases outside the gene matches. The CDR3 protein is CSVDPWTSIYNEQFF. DNA for the CDR3: TGCAGCGTTGATCCCTGGACTAGCATTTACAATGAGCAGTTCTTC.